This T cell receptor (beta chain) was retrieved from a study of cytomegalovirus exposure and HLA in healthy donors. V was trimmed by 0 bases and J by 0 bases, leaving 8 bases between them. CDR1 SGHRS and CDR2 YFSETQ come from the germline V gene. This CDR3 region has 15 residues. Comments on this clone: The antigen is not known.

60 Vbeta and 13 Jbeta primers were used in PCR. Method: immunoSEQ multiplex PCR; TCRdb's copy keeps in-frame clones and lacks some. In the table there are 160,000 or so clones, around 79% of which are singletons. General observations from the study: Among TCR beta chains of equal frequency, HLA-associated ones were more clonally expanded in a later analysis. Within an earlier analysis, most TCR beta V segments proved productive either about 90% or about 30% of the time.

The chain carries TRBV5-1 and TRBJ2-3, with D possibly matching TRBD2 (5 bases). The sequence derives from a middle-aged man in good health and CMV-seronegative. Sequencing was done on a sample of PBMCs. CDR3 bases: TGCGCCAGCAGCTTGGCGGGGATTAGCACAGATACGCAGTATTTT. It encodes CASSLAGISTDTQYF.